This is a list of T cell receptor beta chains from one sample in a study of cytomegalovirus exposure and HLA in healthy donors. Some clones are missing from TCRdb's copy, which holds only in-frame ones; the method was immunoSEQ multiplex PCR. The sample gives fewer than 85,000 clones, around 70% of which show up once; 8.5% to 14% is in the top ten. The sequencing input was PBMCs. The source is a woman aged 40 to 55 in good health and CMV-seropositive. Each CDR3 is given without its conserved first and last residue.

length	V	J	CDR3
13	TRBV2	TRBJ1-4	ASSQYRGTNEKLF
13	TRBV15	TRBJ1-6	ATSRDAQGSSPLH
11	TRBV27	TRBJ2-3	ASTAGGPDTQY
12	TRBV6-5	TRBJ1-5	ASSRTATNRPQH
12	TRBV27	TRBJ1-1	ASSPQGWNTEAF
10	TRBV5-6	TRBJ2-1	ASGRGNNEQF
10	TRBV10-3	TRBJ1-2	ATTGTDYGYT
14	TRBV28	TRBJ2-1	ASSLSGQGTYNEQF
11	TRBV6-5	TRBJ1-2	ASSTNGGNGYT
11	TRBV12-5	TRBJ2-1	ASGETRWNEQF
11	TRBV2	TRBJ1-2	ASSVTGRYGYT
14	TRBV27	TRBJ2-1	ASRRGLAGAVYEQF
11	TRBV10-2	TRBJ1-2	ASSENRNYGYT